The 20 T cell receptor beta chains listed next were all sequenced from one sample in a study of T cell responses to AZD1222 COVID-19 vaccine. Sequencing was performed with immunoSEQ multiplex PCR; in TCRdb, only in-frame clones are kept and a portion is missing. The sample lists around 100,000 clones; roughly 93% were seen once. The material was peripheral blood, obtained on day 0 of AZD1222 vaccination. Receptors were obtained from an adult in good health.

The chain recombines TRBV5-5 with TRBJ2-5; a possible D gene is TRBD2 (6 bases). The length of the CDR3 is 15 residues. The germline V and J ends were trimmed by 2 bases and 0 bases, with 11 bases remaining between them. The V gene's germline CDR1 is SGHKS and CDR2 YYEKEE (reference sequence). CDR3 DNA: TGTGCCAGCAGCTTAGAGGGACTGAACCAAGAGACCCAGTACTTC. It translates to CASSLEGLNQETQYF.

V gene TRBV5-1 combines with J gene TRBJ1-1; D is unclear. The CDR3 extends over 14 amino acids. V gave up 2 bases and J gave up 1 base, with 9 bases separating them. Germline V lookup: CDR1 SGHRS, CDR2 YFSETQ. The DNA for the CDR3 is TGCGCCAGCAGCTTCTTTGGGGAGAACACTGAAGCTTTCTTT. Encoded protein: CASSFFGENTEAFF.

The chain combines TRBV18 with TRBJ1-5; D might be TRBD1 (5 bases). The CDR3 length is 14 residues. V was trimmed by 2 bases and J by 6 bases, leaving 11 bases between them. CDR1 KGHSH and CDR2 LQKENI come from the germline V gene. This chain's CDR3 is CASSPTRALQPQHF. The DNA of the CDR3 is TGTGCCAGCTCACCAACCAGGGCCCTTCAGCCCCAGCATTTT.

The J gene is TRBJ1-6, the V gene TRBV7-2; TRBD1 matches at 7 bases. V was pared by 1 base and J by 7 bases, with 7 bases of the junction left unmatched. The CDR3 has 16 residues. Germline V gene sequence: CDR1 SGHTA, CDR2 FQGNSA. The CDR3 region is CASSLETGQRNSPLHF. DNA of the CDR3: TGTGCCAGCAGCTTAGAAACGGGACAGAGAAATTCACCCCTCCACTTT.

The chain uses TRBV19 and TRBJ1-1; D is undetermined. Trimming pared 3 bases from V and 11 bases from J, leaving 13 bases between. Germline V gives CDR1 LNHDA, CDR2 SQIVND (reference sequence). The CDR3 contains 12 residues. The CDR3 coding sequence is TGTGCCAGTAGTATGCTCCCTGGGGAGGCTTTCTTT. This encodes CASSMLPGEAFF.

The rearrangement links TRBV12-3 or TRBV12-4 to TRBJ2-5; D might be TRBD2 (6 bases). V gave up 4 bases and J gave up 4 bases, with 10 bases separating them. The CDR3 is 13 residues long. CDR3 nucleotides: TGTGCCAGCAGTTGGACTAAGGCAGAGACCCAGTACTTC. Its translation is CASSWTKAETQYF.

This clone has only one observation. The chain uses TRBV9 and TRBJ2-7; tentative D call: TRBD1 (6 bases). The CDR3 sequence is 16 residues long. V lost 4 bases and J 2 bases, leaving 19 bases between the germline ends. Germline CDR1 and CDR2: SGDLS and YYNGEE. CDR3 sequence (DNA): TGTGCCAGCAGCTCATCCGGGACACAAATAACCTACGAGCAGTACTTC. This encodes CASSSSGTQITYEQYF.

The rearrangement links TRBV6-5 to TRBJ1-2; perhaps TRBD1 as D (5 bases). The CDR3 covers 12 residues. Germline CDR1 MNHEY, CDR2 SVGAGI. V was trimmed by 6 bases and J by 8 bases, leaving 13 bases between them. The CDR3 here is CASRPPGFGYTF. CDR3 nucleotides: TGTGCCAGCAGGCCGCCAGGGTTCGGCTACACCTTC.

The chain combines TRBV7-9 with TRBJ2-1; TRBD1 aligns across 7 bases. The CDR3 sequence is 12 residues long. V shed 4 bases, J shed 7 bases, and the junction held 1 base outside the gene matches. Germline V gene sequence: CDR1 SEHNR, CDR2 FQNEAQ (reference sequence). This chain's CDR3 is CASSSTGNEQFF. The DNA for the CDR3 is TGTGCCAGCAGCTCGACAGGGAATGAGCAGTTCTTC.

The rearrangement uses TRBV4-1 and TRBJ2-5; D gene ambiguous. Germline V gives CDR1 MGHRA, CDR2 YSYEKL. The CDR3 sequence is 12 residues long. The V end was cut by 2 bases, the J end by 5 bases, with 6 bases between. The CDR3 loop is CASSQNGETQYF. CDR3 coding DNA: TGCGCCAGCAGCCAAAACGGGGAGACCCAGTACTTC.

This clone was counted a single time. This chain connects TRBV6-4 to TRBJ2-1; maybe TRBD2 (5 bases). Germline V CDR1 and CDR2: MRHNA, SNTAGT. The CDR3 covers 12 residues. Between the trimmed V and J ends, which lost 2 bases and 10 bases, there was a span of 9 bases. The CDR3 DNA is TGTGCCAGCAGTGACAGGAGAGGGGAGCAGTTCTTC. Translating it yields CASSDRRGEQFF.

V gene TRBV9 combines with J gene TRBJ2-2; D not certain. Germline values: CDR1 SGDLS, CDR2 YYNGEE. There are 14 residues in the CDR3. Trimming stripped 1 base from V and 5 bases from J, with 9 bases between. CDR3 DNA: TGTGCCAGCAGCGTAAGACTGTTTACCGGGGAGCTGTTTTTT. Its translation is CASSVRLFTGELFF.

The V gene is TRBV10-3, the J gene TRBJ2-3; a weak D match, TRBD2 (6 bases). The CDR3 is made up of 17 amino acids. Germline lookup yields CDR1 ENHRY and CDR2 SYGVKD. Deletions cut 4 bases from V and 0 bases from J, with 17 bases between. The CDR3 spells CAISARVGSASTDTQYF. The CDR3 nucleotides are TGTGCCATCAGTGCGAGGGTCGGGAGTGCTAGCACAGATACGCAGTATTTT.

This chain links TRBV10-2 with TRBJ2-7, with TRBD1 as a possible D gene (7 bases). Trimming removed 2 bases from V and 7 bases from J, with 12 bases in between. The germline CDR1 and CDR2 sequences are WSHSY and SAAADI. This CDR3 region has 13 residues. CDR3 sequence (DNA): TGCGCCAGCAGTGAGCAGCAGGGGGGTGAGCAGTACTTC. This sequence encodes CASSEQQGGEQYF.

This rearrangement joins TRBV2 to TRBJ2-7, with 7 bases matching TRBD2. V was pared by 1 base and J by 4 bases, with 1 base of the junction left unmatched. The germline V gene has CDR1 SNHLY and CDR2 FYNNEI. The CDR3 runs 13 residues. The CDR3 reads CASSEVGGYEQYF. In DNA, the CDR3 is TGTGCCAGCAGTGAAGTGGGAGGGTACGAGCAGTACTTC.

The CDR3 sequence: CASSTATNEKLFF. In nucleotides, the CDR3 is TGCGCCAGCAGTACTGCAACTAATGAAAAACTGTTTTTT. J is TRBJ1-4 and V is TRBV5-1, with no clear D. The CDR3 spans 13 residues. V was cut by 5 bases and J by 0 bases, with 5 bases left in between. Germline V gives CDR1 SGHRS, CDR2 YFSETQ.

The rearrangement joins TRBV11-3 to TRBJ2-5; TRBD1 aligns across 8 bases. With V trimmed by 5 bases and J by 1 base, 9 bases remained unmatched. The CDR3 runs to 16 residues. Looked up from germline, CDR1 is SGHNT and CDR2 is YENEEA. CDR3 amino acids: CASSTGQGRGQETQYF. The CDR3 DNA reads as TGTGCCAGCAGCACAGGACAGGGACGAGGCCAAGAGACCCAGTACTTC.

This clone occurred once. The CDR3 sequence is CASSTDRYSGNTIYF. CDR3 bases: TGTGCCAGCAGTACAGACAGGTACTCTGGAAACACCATATATTTT. The chain combines TRBV2 with TRBJ1-3; D possibly corresponds to TRBD1 (6 bases). V was trimmed by 5 bases and J by 0 bases, leaving 11 bases between them. This CDR3 is built from 15 residues. CDR1 and CDR2 (germline): SNHLY, FYNNEI.

The V and J genes are TRBV3-1 (or the pseudogene TRBV3-2) and TRBJ2-1; the match to TRBD2 covers 11 bases. The CDR3 covers 16 residues. Looked up from germline, CDR1 is LGHDT and CDR2 is YNNKEL (reference sequence). Unmatched junction bases numbered 3, after V lost 2 bases and J lost 3 bases. The CDR3 spells CASSQFSGRDYNEQFF. Written as DNA, the CDR3 is TGTGCCAGCAGCCAATTTAGCGGGAGGGACTACAATGAGCAGTTCTTC.

V and J are TRBV30 and TRBJ1-2; D call uncertain. Deletions cut 7 bases from V and 4 bases from J, with 10 bases between. The CDR3 runs to 11 residues. The V gene's germline CDR1 is GTSNPN and CDR2 SVGIG (reference sequence). CDR3: CAYSDSYGYTF. The CDR3 DNA is TGTGCCTATTCGGACTCCTATGGCTACACCTTC.